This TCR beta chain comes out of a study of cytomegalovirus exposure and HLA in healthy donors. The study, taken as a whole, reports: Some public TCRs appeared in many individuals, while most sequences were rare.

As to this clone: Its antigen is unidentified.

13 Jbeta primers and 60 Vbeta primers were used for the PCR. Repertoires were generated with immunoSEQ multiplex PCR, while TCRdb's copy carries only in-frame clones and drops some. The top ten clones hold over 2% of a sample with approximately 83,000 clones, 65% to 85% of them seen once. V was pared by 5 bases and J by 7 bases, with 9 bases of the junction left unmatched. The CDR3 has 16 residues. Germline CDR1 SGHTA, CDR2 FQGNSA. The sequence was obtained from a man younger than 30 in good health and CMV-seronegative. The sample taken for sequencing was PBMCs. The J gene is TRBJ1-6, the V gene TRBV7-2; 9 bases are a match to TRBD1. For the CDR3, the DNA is TGTGCCAGCAGCCTACTGACAGGGGGGGAAAATTCACCCCTCCACTTT. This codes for CASSLLTGGENSPLHF.